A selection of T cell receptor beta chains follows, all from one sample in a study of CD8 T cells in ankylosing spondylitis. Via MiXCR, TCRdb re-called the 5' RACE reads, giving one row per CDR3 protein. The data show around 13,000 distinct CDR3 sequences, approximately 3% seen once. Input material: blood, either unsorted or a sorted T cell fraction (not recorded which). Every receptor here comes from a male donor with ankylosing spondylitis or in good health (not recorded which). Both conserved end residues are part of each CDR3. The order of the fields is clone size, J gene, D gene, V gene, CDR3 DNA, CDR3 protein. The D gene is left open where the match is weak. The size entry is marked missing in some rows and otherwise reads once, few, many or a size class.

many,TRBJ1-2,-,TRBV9,TGTGCCAGCGGGGGGAACACGGGCTACACCTTC,CASGGNTGYTF
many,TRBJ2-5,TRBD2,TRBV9,TGTGCCAGCAGCCCCGGGAGGGCACAAGAGACCCAGTACTTC,CASSPGRAQETQYF
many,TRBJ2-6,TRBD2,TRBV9,TGTGCCAGCAGCGCCCGCCAGCGGGGGACCTCTGGGGCCAACGTCCTGACTTTC,CASSARQRGTSGANVLTF
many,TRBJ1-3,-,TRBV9,TGTGCCAGCAGCGTAGGACCTTCCATGGACACCATATATTTT,CASSVGPSMDTIYF
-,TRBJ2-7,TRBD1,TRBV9,TGTGCCAGCAGCGTTTGGCCGGGACAGGGGACCGACGAGCAGTACTTC,CASSVWPGQGTDEQYF
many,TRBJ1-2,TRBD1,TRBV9,TGTGCCAGCAGCTCCCCAGGGGGCAGGGAGGATCGCGGCTACACCTTC,CASSSPGGREDRGYTF
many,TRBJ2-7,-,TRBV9,TGTGCCAGCAGCGTAGATTTCAGGGGTAAATGGAACGAGCAGTACTTC,CASSVDFRGKWNEQYF
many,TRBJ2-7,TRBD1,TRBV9,TGTGCCAGCAGCGTAGGGACCGGGACAGGGGAGGAGCAGTACTTC,CASSVGTGTGEEQYF
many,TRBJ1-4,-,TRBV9,TGTGCCAGCAGCGGCGTGGGCGTAGGTGAAAAACTGTTTTTT,CASSGVGVGEKLFF
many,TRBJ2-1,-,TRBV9,TGTGCCAGCAGCGTAGCCCAGCGGTGGGGGGATGAGCAGTTCTTC,CASSVAQRWGDEQFF
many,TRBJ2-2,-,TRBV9,TGTGCCAGCAGCGTAGGCTATCGGGGGAGTCGTACCGGGGAGCTGTTTTTT,CASSVGYRGSRTGELFF